This paragraph covers one T cell receptor beta chain sequence. Its antigen is unknown. Systemic immunosuppression or autoimmune disease history was grounds to exclude patients. Trimming took off 1 base at V and 3 bases at J, with 4 bases between the two ends. This CDR3 is 13 amino acids long. From germline, CDR1 is SGHTA and CDR2 FQGNSA. The sample originates from a study of OX40 agonist ivuxolimab in advanced cancers. About the research overall: As their treatment, patients were administered ivuxolimab, an agonistic anti-OX40 (CD134) antibody. Dose-escalation cases comprised hepatocellular carcinoma, melanoma, renal cell or head and neck cancer.

Profiled with immunoSEQ multiplex PCR; TCRdb holds only in-frame clones, not every one. Of over 80,000 clones in the sample, approximately 91% were seen once. Points from the study as a whole: Some nonresponders additionally presented with little normalized T-cell clonal expansion.

The genes are TRBV7-2 and TRBJ1-5, with unresolved D. The sequenced sample was CD4+ or CD8+ T cells sorted from blood, obtained in a trial of the OX40 agonist ivuxolimab. This receptor was obtained from an adult with an advanced solid tumor such as melanoma, head and neck, liver or kidney cancer. CDR3 protein: CASSLDANQPQHF. The DNA for the CDR3 is TGTGCCAGCAGCTTAGACGCCAATCAGCCCCAGCATTTT.